Below, 7 T cell receptor beta chains from the same sample are listed, as sequenced in a study of OX40 agonist ivuxolimab in advanced cancers. Some clones are missing from TCRdb's copy, which holds only in-frame ones; the method was immunoSEQ multiplex PCR. The repertoire includes some 87,000 clones, less than 95% of them detected once, and around 1.5% sits in the top ten. The sample consisted of CD4+ or CD8+ T cells sorted from blood, taken in a trial of the OX40 agonist ivuxolimab. These receptors all come from an adult with an advanced solid tumor such as melanoma, head and neck, liver or kidney cancer.

The chain uses TRBV28 and TRBJ1-4; D call uncertain. Trimming cost V 6 bases and J 5 bases, with 16 bases left between them. Germline V CDR1 and CDR2: MDHEN, SYDVKM. The CDR3 length is 15 residues. CDR3 loop: CASSLTHLRNEKLFF. CDR3 nucleotide sequence: TGTGCCAGCAGCTTGACCCACCTGAGGAATGAAAAACTGTTTTTT.

The chain links TRBV28 to TRBJ2-7; perhaps D is TRBD1 or TRBD2 (5 bases each). The ends were cut back, 1 base at V and 9 bases at J, with 16 bases in the middle. This CDR3 region has 14 residues. Germline loops: CDR1 MDHEN, CDR2 SYDVKM. The CDR3 loop reads CASSLSGALSAQYF. As DNA, the CDR3 is TGTGCCAGCAGTTTATCCGGGGCCCTCAGTGCGCAGTACTTC.

The chain uses TRBV6-1 and TRBJ1-5; no firm D call. Germline V CDR1 and CDR2: MNHNS, SASEGT. V was trimmed by 3 bases and J by 6 bases, leaving 3 bases between them. This CDR3 has 11 residues. The CDR3 reads CASSEGQPQHF. In nucleotides, the CDR3 is TGTGCCAGCAGTGAGGGTCAGCCCCAGCATTTT.

This clone appeared once. This chain connects TRBV19 to TRBJ2-3; TRBD2 matches at 7 bases. The germline CDR1 and CDR2 sequences are LNHDA and SQIVND (reference sequence). The CDR3 loop spans 15 amino acids. The trim removed 4 bases at V and 0 bases at J, leaving 4 bases unmatched. The CDR3 DNA follows: TGTGCCAGTAGTAAGGGGACTATTAGCACAGATACGCAGTATTTT. Residues: CASSKGTISTDTQYF.

This chain connects TRBV29-1 to TRBJ1-2; D is unresolved. Per the germline V gene, CDR1 is SQVTM and CDR2 is ANQGSEA. V lost 4 bases and J lost 7, with 7 bases in between. CDR3 length: 10 amino acids. The CDR3 region is CSVGKGGYTF. The CDR3 nucleotides are TGCAGCGTTGGGAAGGGTGGCTACACCTTC.

This chain uses TRBV19 with TRBJ1-3; possibly TRBD1 for D (6 bases). The CDR3 has 15 amino acids. CDR1 LNHDA and CDR2 SQIVND come from the germline V gene (reference sequence). Trimming stripped 2 bases from V and 1 base from J, with 9 bases between. The CDR3 coding sequence is TGTGCCAGTAGTATACGGCAGGGGTCTGGAAACACCATATATTTT. Translating it yields CASSIRQGSGNTIYF. Full variable domain (remainder filled in from reference TRBV19 and TRBJ1-3): DGGITQSPKYLFRKEGQNVTLSCEQNLNHDAMYWYRQDPGQGLRLIYYSQIVNDFQKGDIAEGYSVSREKKESFPLTVTSAQKNPTAFYLCASSIRQGSGNTIYFGEGSWLTVV.

The gene calls are TRBV19 and TRBJ2-1; TRBD2 might be the D (5 bases). CDR3 size: 15 residues. V was pared by 0 bases and J by 3 bases, with 9 bases between. Germline loops: CDR1 LNHDA, CDR2 SQIVND (reference sequence). The CDR3 DNA is TGTGCCAGTAGTATAGAGGCGGGTCTCTACAATGAGCAGTTCTTC. Translated, it gives CASSIEAGLYNEQFF.